These 5 T cell receptor beta chains were all obtained from the same sample, sequenced in a study of blood T cell repertoires in COVID-19. Libraries were prepared by immunoSEQ multiplex PCR; TCRdb keeps only in-frame clonotypes and omits some of them. The table shows 35,000 to 45,000 clones, with 85% to 95% occurring only once. Material: peripheral blood. The receptors stem from a man aged 45 to 65 with active COVID-19.

This rearrangement joins TRBV5-1 to TRBJ1-6; 8 bases match TRBD1. The germline gives CDR1 SGHRS, CDR2 YFSETQ. The CDR3 runs 14 residues. The V and J ends lost 4 bases and 6 bases, in that order; junction bases with no gene match: 3. DNA of the CDR3: TGCGCCAGCAGCATTGACAGGGGTAATTCACCCCTCCACTTT. It codes for CASSIDRGNSPLHF. Looking up the rest from reference TRBV5-1 and TRBJ1-6 gives the full variable domain: KAGVTQTPRYLIKTRGQQVTLSCSPISGHRSVSWYQQTPGQGLQFLFEYFSETQRNKGNFPGRFSGRQFSNSRSEMNVSTLELGDSALYLCASSIDRGNSPLHFGNGTRLTVT.

The chain carries TRBV28 and TRBJ1-3, with unresolved D. The germline gives CDR1 MDHEN, CDR2 SYDVKM. The CDR3 has 15 amino acids. The V end was cut by 3 bases, the J end by 0 bases, with 9 bases between. CDR3 protein: CASSFGAVSGNTIYF. The CDR3 DNA sequence: TGTGCCAGCAGTTTCGGAGCAGTCTCTGGAAACACCATATATTTT.

The J gene is TRBJ2-2, the V gene TRBV10-3; 8 positions agree with TRBD1. The CDR3 sequence is 14 residues long. Germline V CDR1 and CDR2: ENHRY, SYGVKD. V shed 9 bases and J 4 bases; nucleotides not matched to a gene: 7. This CDR3 reads CAMLITGGTGELFF. The CDR3, as DNA: TGTGCCATGCTTATCACAGGGGGCACCGGGGAGCTGTTTTTT.

V gene TRBV4-1 combines with J gene TRBJ2-3; weak D call: TRBD2 (6 bases). Trimming removed 1 base from V and 3 bases from J, with 11 bases in between. Germline CDR1 MGHRA, CDR2 YSYEKL. This CDR3 has 15 amino acids. The CDR3: CASSQGWGETDTQYF. DNA for the CDR3: TGCGCCAGCAGCCAAGGCTGGGGGGAGACAGATACGCAGTATTTT.

The chain is built from TRBV21-1 and TRBJ2-7; the table's D gene call, TRBD2, was not cross checked with the DNA. TRBV21-1 is described as a pseudogene. The CDR3 extends over 17 amino acids. Here the CDR3 reads CASSNPGGGPRAYEQYF. In DNA, the CDR3 is TGTGCCAGCAGCAATCCCGGTGGCGGGCCTAGGGCCTACGAGCAGTACTTC.